This entry is about one TCR beta chain. The CDR3 loop spans 16 amino acids. Germline CDR1 LNHNV, CDR2 YYDKDF (reference sequence). The trim removed 5 bases at V and 2 bases at J, leaving 4 bases unmatched. The source of the sample is a study of blood T cell repertoires in COVID-19. Looking at the study overall: Donors in the United States, Italy and Spain gave samples during acute or convalescent COVID-19. Sources were T cells, B-cell-depleted T cells, or PBMCs; the material itself was cDNA or gDNA.

Authors' analysis steps: Researchers report that nucleated cell counts were estimated from reference gene primer amplification. Generated by immunoSEQ multiplex PCR, the TCRdb table keeps only in-frame clones and is missing some. The V and J calls and clone size were taken over from that table, and D and trimming were inferred from the DNA. The sample holds some 110,000 clones, 76% seen once. Seattle enrolled patients during active infection and tracked them longitudinally. The sequenced sample was peripheral blood. The chain carries TRBV15 and TRBJ2-1, with TRBD1 identical over 12 bases. The sequence came from an elderly man with COVID-19, enrolled during active disease. CDR3 amino acids: CATSGRDRGPYNEQFF. The CDR3 coding sequence is TGTGCCACCAGCGGCCGGGACAGGGGGCCCTACAATGAGCAGTTCTTC.